The clone carrying this T cell receptor (beta chain) was picked up one time. The antigen remains unidentified. V was trimmed by 6 bases and J by 1 base, leaving 12 bases between them. The CDR3 spans 14 residues. In germline, CDR1 is LGHDT, CDR2 YNNKEL (reference sequence). The entry originates in a study of vaccination effects on CD4 cells after COVID-19. The overall study: Subjects were given two BNT162b2 or mRNA-1273 vaccine doses.

Sequencing was preceded by expansion of antigen-specific CD4+ T cells with viral peptide pools in the ViraFEST assay. Following 10 days of culture, CD4+ T cells were isolated. Neither prior SARS-CoV-2 infection nor positive nucleocapsid antibodies were present in the vaccine recipients. Findings of the study overall: Long after vaccination, the clones induced by infection and by vaccine shrank markedly in size.

Sequencing was performed with immunoSEQ multiplex PCR; in TCRdb, only in-frame clones are kept and a portion is missing. The data contain about 54,000 clones, roughly 80% of them singletons. The specimen comprised CD4+ T cells from PBMCs cultured with HCoV-229E spike peptides, sampled before COVID-19 vaccination. The TCR was taken from a human donor who received a COVID-19 vaccine. This chain uses TRBV3-1 (or the pseudogene TRBV3-2) with TRBJ2-5; tentatively, D is TRBD1 (6 bases). The CDR3 reads CASRPQGPQETQYF. As DNA, the CDR3 is TGTGCCAGCAGACCCCAGGGGCCCCAAGAGACCCAGTACTTC.